The 17 T cell receptor beta chains given below trace back to one sample, sequenced in a study of CD8+ T cells in alopecia areata. Treatment meaning: oral pan-JAK inhibitor, 5-10 mg twice daily. Following RNA extraction, reverse transcription yielded cDNA that acted as the sequencing template. The table came from immunoSEQ multiplex PCR; TCRdb's copy has only in-frame clones and leaves some out. Here the sample spans under 200,000 clones, approximately 65% being singletons. The material was CD4+ T cells sorted from blood, obtained at week 4, from a patient treated with tofacitinib. These receptors were taken from a human donor with alopecia areata.

The rearrangement links TRBV29-1 to TRBJ2-1; possibly TRBD2 for D (6 bases). The germline gives CDR1 SQVTM, CDR2 ANQGSEA. Trimming left V 0 bases short and J 7 bases short, with 10 bases between. The CDR3 spans 13 residues. The CDR3 is CSVEDLGGNEQFF. The CDR3 nucleotides read TGCAGCGTTGAAGATCTGGGGGGAAATGAGCAGTTCTTC.

The V and J genes are TRBV30 and TRBJ1-1, with D possibly matching TRBD1 (5 bases). CDR1 is GTSNPN, CDR2 SVGIG, per germline (reference sequence). The CDR3 totals 13 residues. V was pared by 4 bases and J by 4 bases, with 13 bases between. CDR3 amino acids: CAWNFFGGTEAFF. CDR3 in DNA: TGTGCCTGGAATTTCTTTGGGGGCACTGAAGCTTTCTTT.

CDR3 nucleotide sequence: TGTGCCAGCAGCTTGAGGGACGAGCAGTACTTC. Its translation is CASSLRDEQYF. The chain couples TRBV5-6 to TRBJ2-7, with D uncertain. The CDR3 totals 11 residues. Germline values: CDR1 SGHDT, CDR2 YYEEEE. Between the trimmed V and J ends, which lost 1 base and 5 bases, there was a span of 4 bases.

The rearrangement joins TRBV11-2 to TRBJ1-6; TRBD1 is a possible D gene (5 bases). This CDR3 has 14 residues. The V gene's germline CDR1 is SGHAT and CDR2 FQNNGV. Trimming took off 1 base at V and 8 bases at J, with 9 bases between the two ends. The CDR3 coding sequence is TGTGCCAGCAGCTTAGTCCAGGGATATTCACCCCTCCACTTT. This gives the protein CASSLVQGYSPLHF. Drawing the rest from reference TRBV11-2 and TRBJ1-6, the complete variable domain is EAGVAQSPRYKIIEKRQSVAFWCNPISGHATLYWYQQILGQGPKLLIQFQNNGVVDDSQLPKDRFSAERLKGVDSTLKIQPAKLEDSAVYLCASSLVQGYSPLHFGNGTRLTVT.

The V gene is TRBV19, the J gene TRBJ2-7; D perhaps matches TRBD2 (6 bases). The CDR3 length is 14 residues. V gave up 7 bases and J gave up 0 bases, with 13 bases separating them. The germline CDR1 and CDR2 sequences are LNHDA and SQIVND (reference sequence). CDR3 nucleotides: TGTGCCAGTAACTCCCGGGGGAGCTCCTACGAGCAGTACTTC. It specifies CASNSRGSSYEQYF.

CDR3 DNA sequence: TGTGCCTGGAGGGGGACGACTGGCTACACCTTC. As protein: CAWRGTTGYTF. The chain joins TRBV30 to TRBJ1-2, with TRBD1 as a possible D gene (5 bases). Germline loops: CDR1 GTSNPN, CDR2 SVGIG (reference sequence). This CDR3 is 11 amino acids long. V lost 3 bases and J lost 7, with 9 bases in between. Looking up the rest from reference TRBV30 and TRBJ1-2 gives the full variable domain: SQTIHQWPATLVQPVGSPLSLECTVEGTSNPNLYWYRQAAGRGLQLLFYSVGIGQISSEVPQNLSASRPQDRQFILSSKKLLLSDSGFYLCAWRGTTGYTFGSGTRLTVV.

The chain links TRBV30 to TRBJ2-3; no firm D call. Trimming left V 3 bases short and J 3 bases short, with 10 bases between. Germline CDR1 is GTSNPN and CDR2 is SVGIG (reference sequence). The CDR3 consists of 13 residues. This CDR3 reads CAWSGRRTDTQYF. The CDR3 DNA follows: TGTGCCTGGAGCGGCCGCAGAACAGATACGCAGTATTTT.

This clone came up a few times. The gene calls are TRBV29-1 and TRBJ2-2, with unresolved D. Germline V CDR1 and CDR2: SQVTM, ANQGSEA. V lost 1 base and J 4 bases, leaving 1 base between the germline ends. The CDR3 runs to 11 residues. CDR3 amino acids: CSVEGTGELFF. In DNA, the CDR3 is TGCAGCGTTGAAGGCACCGGGGAGCTGTTTTTT.

The CDR3, as DNA: TGTGCCAGCCACAGGGAGAACACCGGGGAGCTGTTTTTT. Encoded protein: CASHRENTGELFF. The chain couples TRBV30 to TRBJ2-2, with D perhaps matching TRBD1 (6 bases). The germline V gene has CDR1 GTSNPN and CDR2 SVGIG (reference sequence). Trimming removed 8 bases at V and 1 base at J, with 11 bases between. The length of the CDR3 is 13 residues. The variable domain in full, completed from reference TRBV30 and TRBJ2-2, reads SQTIHQWPATLVQPVGSPLSLECTVEGTSNPNLYWYRQAAGRGLQLLFYSVGIGQISSEVPQNLSASRPQDRQFILSSKKLLLSDSGFYLCASHRENTGELFFGEGSRLTVL.

The rearrangement uses TRBV5-6 and TRBJ1-6, with D unclear. Looked up from germline, CDR1 is SGHDT and CDR2 is YYEEEE. Trimming stripped 1 base from V and 10 bases from J, with 12 bases between. The CDR3 totals 14 residues. CDR3 bases: TGTGCCAGCAGCTTGTACCTTAACGAGTCACCCCTCCACTTT. Translated: CASSLYLNESPLHF.

J is TRBJ1-5 and V is TRBV27; 8 positions agree with TRBD1. This CDR3 is built from 16 residues. V was pared by 5 bases and J by 3 bases, with 9 bases of the junction left unmatched. The germline V gene encodes CDR1 MNHEY and CDR2 SMNVEV (reference sequence). CDR3 loop: CASSPGQGKINQPQHF. The CDR3 DNA reads as TGTGCCAGCAGTCCAGGACAGGGAAAAATCAATCAGCCCCAGCATTTT.

The chain joins TRBV6-5 to TRBJ1-2; D is perhaps TRBD1 (5 bases). V dropped 10 bases and J dropped 3 bases, with 12 bases sitting between them. The CDR3 runs to 12 residues. Germline V CDR1 and CDR2: MNHEY, SVGAGI. The CDR3 DNA follows: TGTGCCACCCTAGGGGCAGACTATGGCTACACCTTC. Translated, it gives CATLGADYGYTF.

The chain carries TRBV30 and TRBJ2-1; 8 bases are a match to TRBD1. The CDR3 is 16 residues long. Per germline, CDR1 GTSNPN and CDR2 SVGIG (reference sequence). V lost 4 bases to trimming and J lost 7 bases; unmatched junction nucleotides: 15. The CDR3 is CAWNLGEGQAGNEQFF. As DNA, the CDR3 is TGTGCCTGGAACTTGGGAGAGGGACAGGCGGGGAATGAGCAGTTCTTC. The full variable domain, in which reference TRBV30 and TRBJ2-1 provide the parts outside the CDR3, is SQTIHQWPATLVQPVGSPLSLECTVEGTSNPNLYWYRQAAGRGLQLLFYSVGIGQISSEVPQNLSASRPQDRQFILSSKKLLLSDSGFYLCAWNLGEGQAGNEQFFGPGTRLTVL.

The chain links TRBV30 to TRBJ1-1; the match to TRBD1 covers 8 bases. The V and J ends lost 3 bases and 3 bases, in that order; junction bases with no gene match: 3. Germline V lookup: CDR1 GTSNPN, CDR2 SVGIG (reference sequence). The CDR3 spans 13 residues. DNA for the CDR3: TGTGCCTGGAGGGGACAGGAATACACTGAAGCTTTCTTT. Amino acids: CAWRGQEYTEAFF.

The chain carries TRBV29-1 and TRBJ1-5; 10 bases line up with TRBD1. The CDR3 loop spans 14 amino acids. With V trimmed by 6 bases and J by 1 base, 3 bases remained unmatched. The germline V gene encodes CDR1 SQVTM and CDR2 ANQGSEA. CDR3 in DNA: TGCAGCGTCCTGGACAGGGGGAGCAATCAGCCCCAGCATTTT. Translation: CSVLDRGSNQPQHF. Drawing the rest from reference TRBV29-1 and TRBJ1-5, the complete variable domain is SAVISQKPSRDICQRGTSLTIQCQVDSQVTMMFWYRQQPGQSLTLIATANQGSEATYESGFVIDKFPISRPNLTFSTLTVSNMSPEDSSIYLCSVLDRGSNQPQHFGDGTRLSIL.

The CDR3 bases are TGTGCCAGCAGCTTGGGAGGAAATAGCAATCAGCCCCAGCATTTT. Its translation: CASSLGGNSNQPQHF. The rearrangement joins TRBV5-4 to TRBJ1-5; no firm D call. Trimming removed 0 bases at V and 0 bases at J, with 7 bases between. The CDR3 extends over 15 amino acids. Germline V CDR1 and CDR2: SGHNT, YYREEE (reference sequence). The full variable domain, rest sourced from reference TRBV5-4 and TRBJ1-5, is ETGVTQSPTHLIKTRGQQVTLRCSSQSGHNTVSWYQQALGQGPQFIFQYYREEENGRGNFPPRFSGLQFPNYSSELNVNALELDDSALYLCASSLGGNSNQPQHFGDGTRLSIL.

This clone was seen only a few times. The gene calls are TRBV27 and TRBJ1-6; D remains ambiguous. This CDR3 comprises 14 residues. The germline V gene encodes CDR1 MNHEY and CDR2 SMNVEV (reference sequence). Trimming left V 4 bases short and J 7 bases short, with 11 bases between. The CDR3 region is CASSSNDWNSPLHF. CDR3 nucleotides: TGTGCCAGCAGTTCTAACGACTGGAATTCACCCCTCCACTTT.